This T cell receptor beta chain came from a study of control samples from healthy donors and cancer patients. V was pared by 3 bases and J by 4 bases, with 6 bases of the junction left unmatched. Germline V gene data show CDR1 as SGHRS and CDR2 as YFSETQ. The CDR3 contains 15 residues. The method was immunoSEQ multiplex PCR; TCRdb's version includes in-frame clones alone and lacks a portion of them. The data contain about 130,000 clones, 85% to 95% of them seen just once; the ten biggest clones take up 12% to 15%. This clone was picked up a small number of times. This receptor was identified in a man in his fifties or sixties with colorectal cancer. This chain links TRBV5-1 with TRBJ2-2, with 7 positions matching TRBD2. The material sequenced was PBMCs. CDR3 in DNA: TGCGCCAGCAGCTCTGGGGGGGGATCCACCGGGGAGCTGTTTTTT. Translating it yields CASSSGGGSTGELFF.